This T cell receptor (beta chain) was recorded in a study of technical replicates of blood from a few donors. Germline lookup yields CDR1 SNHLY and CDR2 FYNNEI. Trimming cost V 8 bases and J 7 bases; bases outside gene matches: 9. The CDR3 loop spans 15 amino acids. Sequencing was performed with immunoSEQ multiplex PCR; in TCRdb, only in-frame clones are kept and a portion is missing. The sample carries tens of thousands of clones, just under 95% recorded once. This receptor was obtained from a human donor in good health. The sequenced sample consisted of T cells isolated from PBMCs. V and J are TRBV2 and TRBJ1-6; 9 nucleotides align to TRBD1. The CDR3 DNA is TGTGCCAGCGGGGATACAGGGGGCTACAATTCACCCCTCCACTTT. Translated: CASGDTGGYNSPLHF.